The entry below describes one TCR beta chain. Its antigen remains unidentified. V was pared by 3 bases and J by 5 bases, with 10 bases between. Germline V CDR1 and CDR2: MNHEY, SMNVEV (reference sequence). The CDR3 has 13 residues. This specimen comes from a study of T cell responses to AZD1222 COVID-19 vaccine. Sequenced by immunoSEQ multiplex PCR; TCRdb stores in-frame clones only, minus some. The data show approximately 6,000 clones, around 87% seen once. The study, taken as a whole, reports: The study sampled repertoires only after the peak T cell response. The number of AZD1222 recipients seropositive at baseline was only five to seven. Spike-specific TCR breadth and depth both grew after two AZD1222 doses.

The sequences come from peripheral blood, collected 28 days after the second AZD1222 dose. The genes are TRBV27 and TRBJ1-1; weak D call: TRBD1 (6 bases). The clonotype originates from an adult who received the AZD1222 COVID-19 vaccine. The CDR3 reads CASSFRGLTEAFF. CDR3 bases: TGTGCCAGCAGTTTCCGGGGGCTAACTGAAGCTTTCTTT.